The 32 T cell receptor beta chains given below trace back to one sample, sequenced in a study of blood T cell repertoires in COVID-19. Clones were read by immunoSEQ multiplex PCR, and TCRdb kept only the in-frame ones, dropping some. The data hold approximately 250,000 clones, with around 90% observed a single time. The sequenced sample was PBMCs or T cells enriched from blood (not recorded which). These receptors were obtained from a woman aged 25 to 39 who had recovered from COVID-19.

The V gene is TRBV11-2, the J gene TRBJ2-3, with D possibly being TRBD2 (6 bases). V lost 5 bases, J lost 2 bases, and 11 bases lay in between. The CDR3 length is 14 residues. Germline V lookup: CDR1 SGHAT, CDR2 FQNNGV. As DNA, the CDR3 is TGTGCCAGCAGCCCCGGACTACCCACAGATACGCAGTATTTT. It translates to CASSPGLPTDTQYF.

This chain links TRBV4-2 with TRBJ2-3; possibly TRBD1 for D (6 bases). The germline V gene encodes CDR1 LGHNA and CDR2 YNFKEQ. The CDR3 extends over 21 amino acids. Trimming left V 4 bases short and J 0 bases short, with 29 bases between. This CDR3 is CASSRRGFGLVGFTSTDTQYF. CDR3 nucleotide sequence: TGTGCCAGCAGCCGCAGGGGATTTGGGCTAGTAGGCTTCACTAGCACAGATACGCAGTATTTT.

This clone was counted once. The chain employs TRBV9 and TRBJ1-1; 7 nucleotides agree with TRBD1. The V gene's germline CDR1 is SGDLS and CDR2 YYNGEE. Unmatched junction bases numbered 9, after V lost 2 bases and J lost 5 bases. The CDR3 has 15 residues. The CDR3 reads CASSVDDRARTEAFF. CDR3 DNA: TGTGCCAGCAGCGTTGACGACAGGGCCAGGACTGAAGCTTTCTTT.

The chain's CDR3 is CASSLVSNSPLHF. CDR3 nucleotides: TGTGCCAGCAGTTTGGTAAGCAATTCACCCCTCCACTTT. This chain links TRBV12-3 or TRBV12-4 with TRBJ1-6; D not certain. V lost 3 bases, J lost 7 bases, and 7 bases lay in between. The CDR3 is 13 residues long.

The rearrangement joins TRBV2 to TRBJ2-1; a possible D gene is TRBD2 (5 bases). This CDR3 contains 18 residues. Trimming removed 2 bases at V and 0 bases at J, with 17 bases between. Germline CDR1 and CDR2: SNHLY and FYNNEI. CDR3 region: CASSELYRGIGSYNEQFF. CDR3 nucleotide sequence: TGTGCCAGCAGTGAACTCTACAGAGGGATAGGCTCCTACAATGAGCAGTTCTTC. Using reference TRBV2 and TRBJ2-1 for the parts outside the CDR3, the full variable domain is EPEVTQTPSHQVTQMGQEVILRCVPISNHLYFYWYRQILGQKVEFLVSFYNNEISEKSEIFDDQFSVERPDGSNFTLKIRSTKLEDSAMYFCASSELYRGIGSYNEQFFGPGTRLTVL.

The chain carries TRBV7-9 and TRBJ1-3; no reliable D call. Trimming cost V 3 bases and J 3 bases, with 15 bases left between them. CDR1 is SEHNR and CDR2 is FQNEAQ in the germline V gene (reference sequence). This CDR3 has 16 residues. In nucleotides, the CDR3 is TGTGCCAGCAGCTTGGAAAACCGGGTTTTTGGAAACACCATATATTTT. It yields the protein CASSLENRVFGNTIYF.

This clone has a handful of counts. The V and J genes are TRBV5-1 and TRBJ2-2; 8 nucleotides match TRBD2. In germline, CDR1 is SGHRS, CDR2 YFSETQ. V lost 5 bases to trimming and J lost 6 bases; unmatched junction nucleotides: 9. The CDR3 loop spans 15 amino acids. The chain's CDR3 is CASRVGTSGAGELFF. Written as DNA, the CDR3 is TGCGCCAGCAGGGTTGGGACTAGTGGCGCCGGGGAGCTGTTTTTT. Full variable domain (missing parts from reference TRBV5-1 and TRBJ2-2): KAGVTQTPRYLIKTRGQQVTLSCSPISGHRSVSWYQQTPGQGLQFLFEYFSETQRNKGNFPGRFSGRQFSNSRSEMNVSTLELGDSALYLCASRVGTSGAGELFFGEGSRLTVL.

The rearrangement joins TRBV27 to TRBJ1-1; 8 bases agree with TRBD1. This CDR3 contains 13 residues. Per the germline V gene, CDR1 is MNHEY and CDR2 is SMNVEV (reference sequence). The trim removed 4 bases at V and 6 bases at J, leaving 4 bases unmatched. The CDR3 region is CASSYRGGSEAFF. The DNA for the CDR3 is TGTGCCAGCAGTTACAGGGGGGGGTCTGAAGCTTTCTTT.

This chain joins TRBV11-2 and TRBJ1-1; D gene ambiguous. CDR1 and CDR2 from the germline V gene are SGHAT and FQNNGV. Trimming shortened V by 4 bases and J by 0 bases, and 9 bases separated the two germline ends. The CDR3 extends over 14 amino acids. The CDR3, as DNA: TGTGCCAGCAGCTCACCCCCTATGAACACTGAAGCTTTCTTT. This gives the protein CASSSPPMNTEAFF.

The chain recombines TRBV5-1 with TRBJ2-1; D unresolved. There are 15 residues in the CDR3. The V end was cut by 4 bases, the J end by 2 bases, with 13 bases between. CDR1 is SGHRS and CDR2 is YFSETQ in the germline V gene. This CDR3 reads CASSHSTNPYNEQFF. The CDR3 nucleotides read TGCGCCAGCAGCCATAGCACTAACCCCTACAATGAGCAGTTCTTC. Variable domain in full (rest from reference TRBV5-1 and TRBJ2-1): KAGVTQTPRYLIKTRGQQVTLSCSPISGHRSVSWYQQTPGQGLQFLFEYFSETQRNKGNFPGRFSGRQFSNSRSEMNVSTLELGDSALYLCASSHSTNPYNEQFFGPGTRLTVL.

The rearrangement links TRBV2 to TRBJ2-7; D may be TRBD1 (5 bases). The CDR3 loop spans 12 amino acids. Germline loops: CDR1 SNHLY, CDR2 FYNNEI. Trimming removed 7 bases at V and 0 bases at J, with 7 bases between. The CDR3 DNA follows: TGTGCCAGCAATAGGGGCTCCTACGAGCAGTACTTC. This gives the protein CASNRGSYEQYF.

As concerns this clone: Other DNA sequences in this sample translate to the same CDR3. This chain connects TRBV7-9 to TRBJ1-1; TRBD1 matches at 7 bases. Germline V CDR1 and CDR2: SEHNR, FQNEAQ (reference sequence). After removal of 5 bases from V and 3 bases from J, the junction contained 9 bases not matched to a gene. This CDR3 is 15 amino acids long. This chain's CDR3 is CASSPRQGGDTEAFF. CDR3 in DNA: TGTGCCAGCAGCCCTCGACAGGGCGGGGACACTGAAGCTTTCTTT.

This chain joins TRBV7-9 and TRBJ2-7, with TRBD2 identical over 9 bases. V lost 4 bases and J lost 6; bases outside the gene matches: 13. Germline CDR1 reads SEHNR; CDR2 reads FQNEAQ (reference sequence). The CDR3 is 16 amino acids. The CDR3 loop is CASSSPPGLAGSEQYF. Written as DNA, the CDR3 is TGTGCCAGCAGCTCCCCCCCGGGGCTAGCGGGGAGCGAGCAGTACTTC.

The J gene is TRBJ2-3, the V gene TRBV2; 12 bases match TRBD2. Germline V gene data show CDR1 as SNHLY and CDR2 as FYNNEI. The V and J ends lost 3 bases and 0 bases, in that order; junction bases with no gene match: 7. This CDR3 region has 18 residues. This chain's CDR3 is CASSDSIGTSGSTDTQYF. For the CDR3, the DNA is TGTGCCAGCAGTGATTCAATTGGGACTAGCGGGAGCACAGATACGCAGTATTTT.

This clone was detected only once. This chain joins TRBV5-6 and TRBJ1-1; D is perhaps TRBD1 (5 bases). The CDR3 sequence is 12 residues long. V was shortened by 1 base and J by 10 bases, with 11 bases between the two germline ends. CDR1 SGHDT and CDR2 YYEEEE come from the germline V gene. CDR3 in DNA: TGTGCCAGCAGCTTGCGAGCTAGGGGAGCTTTCTTT. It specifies CASSLRARGAFF.

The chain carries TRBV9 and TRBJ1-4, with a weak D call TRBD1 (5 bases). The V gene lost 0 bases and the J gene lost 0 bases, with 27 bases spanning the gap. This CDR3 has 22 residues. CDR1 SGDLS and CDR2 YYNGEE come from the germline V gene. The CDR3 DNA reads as TGTGCCAGCAGCGTAGCCCCGGGAGGAAGAGGACGACAGTTCCCAACTAATGAAAAACTGTTTTTT. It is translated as CASSVAPGGRGRQFPTNEKLFF. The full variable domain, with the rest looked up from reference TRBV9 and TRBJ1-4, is DSGVTQTPKHLITATGQRVTLRCSPRSGDLSVYWYQQSLDQGLQFLIQYYNGEERAKGNILERFSAQQFPDLHSELNLSSLELGDSALYFCASSVAPGGRGRQFPTNEKLFFGSGTQLSVL.

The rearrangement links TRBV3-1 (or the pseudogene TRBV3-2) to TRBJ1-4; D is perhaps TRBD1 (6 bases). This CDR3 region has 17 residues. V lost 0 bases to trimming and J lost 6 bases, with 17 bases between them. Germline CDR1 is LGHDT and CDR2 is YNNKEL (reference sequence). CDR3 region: CASSQEWAGTLDEKLFF. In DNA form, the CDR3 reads TGTGCCAGCAGCCAAGAATGGGCTGGGACACTGGATGAAAAACTGTTTTTT.

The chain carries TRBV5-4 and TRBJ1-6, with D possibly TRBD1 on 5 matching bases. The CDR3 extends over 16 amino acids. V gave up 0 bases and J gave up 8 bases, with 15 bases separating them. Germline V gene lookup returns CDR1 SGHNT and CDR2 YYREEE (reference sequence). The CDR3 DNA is TGTGCCAGCAGCTTGGATGTGGGGGGTAATGATTCACCCCTCCACTTT. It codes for CASSLDVGGNDSPLHF.

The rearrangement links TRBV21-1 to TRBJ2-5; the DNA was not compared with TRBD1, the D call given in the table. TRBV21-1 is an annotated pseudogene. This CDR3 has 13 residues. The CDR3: CATSIRVRETQYF. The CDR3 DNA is TGTGCCACCTCGATCAGGGTACGAGAGACCCAGTACTTC.

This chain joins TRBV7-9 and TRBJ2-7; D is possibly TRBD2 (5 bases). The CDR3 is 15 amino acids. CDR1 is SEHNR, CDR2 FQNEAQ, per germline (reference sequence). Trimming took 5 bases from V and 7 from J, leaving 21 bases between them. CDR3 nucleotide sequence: TGTGCCAGCAGCCAACGGACGGGATACATGGGGGAGCAGTACTTC. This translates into CASSQRTGYMGEQYF. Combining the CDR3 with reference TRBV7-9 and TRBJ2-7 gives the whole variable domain DTGVSQNPRHKITKRGQNVTFRCDPISEHNRLYWYRQTLGQGPEFLTYFQNEAQLEKSRLLSDRFSAERPKGSFSTLEIQRTEQGDSAMYLCASSQRTGYMGEQYFGPGTRLTVT.

The CDR3 bases are TGCGCCAGCAGCTTGGCCAGGGGGCTGAGAGAGACCCAGTACTTC. The encoded protein is CASSLARGLRETQYF. This chain links TRBV5-1 with TRBJ2-5; 8 bases align to TRBD1. CDR1 and CDR2 from the germline V gene are SGHRS and YFSETQ. The CDR3 is 15 residues long. V was clipped by 0 bases and J by 4 bases; unmatched bases: 5.

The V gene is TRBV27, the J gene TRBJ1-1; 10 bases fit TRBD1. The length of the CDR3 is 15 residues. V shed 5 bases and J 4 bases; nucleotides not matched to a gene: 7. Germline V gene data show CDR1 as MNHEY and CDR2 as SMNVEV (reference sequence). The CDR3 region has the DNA TGTGCCAGCAGTCCCGACAGGGGGCGGGCCACTGAAGCTTTCTTT. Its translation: CASSPDRGRATEAFF.

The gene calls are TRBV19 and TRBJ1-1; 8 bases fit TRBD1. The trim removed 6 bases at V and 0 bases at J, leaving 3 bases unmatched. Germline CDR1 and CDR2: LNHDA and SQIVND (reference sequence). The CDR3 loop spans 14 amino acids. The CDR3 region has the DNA TGTGCCAGTAGCACGACAGGGGTGAACACTGAAGCTTTCTTT. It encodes CASSTTGVNTEAFF.

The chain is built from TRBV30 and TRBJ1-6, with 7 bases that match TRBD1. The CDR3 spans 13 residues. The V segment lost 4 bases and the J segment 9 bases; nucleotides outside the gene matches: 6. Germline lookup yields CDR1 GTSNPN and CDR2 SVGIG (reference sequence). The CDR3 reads CAWNSGGSSPLHF. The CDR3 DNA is TGTGCCTGGAATTCAGGGGGGAGTTCACCCCTCCACTTT.

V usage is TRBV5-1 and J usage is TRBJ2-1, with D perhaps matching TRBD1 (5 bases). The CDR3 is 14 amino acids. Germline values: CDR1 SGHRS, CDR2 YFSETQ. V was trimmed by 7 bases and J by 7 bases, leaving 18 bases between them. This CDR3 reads CASFGHPSANEQFF. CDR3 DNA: TGCGCCAGCTTTGGACATCCCTCGGCAAATGAGCAGTTCTTC.

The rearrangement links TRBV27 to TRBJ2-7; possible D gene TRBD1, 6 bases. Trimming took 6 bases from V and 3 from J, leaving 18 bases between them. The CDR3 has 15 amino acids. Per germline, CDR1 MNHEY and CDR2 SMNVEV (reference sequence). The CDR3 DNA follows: TGTGCCAGCAGATTAGAAAGAACAGGGATCTACGAGCAGTACTTC. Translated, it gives CASRLERTGIYEQYF.

CDR3: CSARDGGTQYF. In DNA form, the CDR3 reads TGCAGTGCTAGGGACGGGGGTACGCAGTATTTT. V and J are TRBV20-1 and TRBJ2-3, with a tentative D call TRBD2 (6 bases). The V gene's germline CDR1 is DFQATT and CDR2 SNEGSKA (reference sequence). This CDR3 has 11 amino acids. The germline V and J ends were trimmed by 3 bases and 8 bases, with 9 bases remaining between them.

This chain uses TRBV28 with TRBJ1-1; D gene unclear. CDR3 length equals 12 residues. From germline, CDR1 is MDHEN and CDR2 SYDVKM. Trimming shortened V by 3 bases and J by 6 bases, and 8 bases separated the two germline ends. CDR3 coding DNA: TGTGCCAGCAGTTTGAGGGAGGCTGAAGCTTTCTTT. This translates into CASSLREAEAFF.

The CDR3 spells CASSFQGPYGYTF. CDR3 DNA sequence: TGTGCCAGCAGCTTTCAGGGGCCCTATGGCTACACCTTC. This chain connects TRBV5-6 to TRBJ1-2, with D perhaps matching TRBD1 (6 bases). Trimming stripped 2 bases from V and 4 bases from J, with 9 bases between. Germline values: CDR1 SGHDT, CDR2 YYEEEE. This CDR3 region has 13 residues.

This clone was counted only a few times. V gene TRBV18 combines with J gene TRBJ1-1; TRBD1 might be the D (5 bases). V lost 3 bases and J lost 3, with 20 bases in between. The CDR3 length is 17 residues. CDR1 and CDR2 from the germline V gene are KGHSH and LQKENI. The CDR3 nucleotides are TGTGCCAGCTCACCTCTCCCGATCCCGGGGGTTGACACTGAAGCTTTCTTT. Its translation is CASSPLPIPGVDTEAFF.

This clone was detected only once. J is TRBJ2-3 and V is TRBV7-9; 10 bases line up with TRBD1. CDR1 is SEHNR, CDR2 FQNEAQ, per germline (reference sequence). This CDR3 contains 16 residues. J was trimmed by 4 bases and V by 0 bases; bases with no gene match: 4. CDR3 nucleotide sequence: TGTGCCAGCAGCTTAGCGTTGGGGACAGGGGCAGATACGCAGTATTTT. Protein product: CASSLALGTGADTQYF.

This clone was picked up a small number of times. Here the CDR3 DNA reads TGTGCCACTGACAGGGTAACTAATGAAAAACTGTTTTTT. Its protein is CATDRVTNEKLFF. The chain joins TRBV19 to TRBJ1-4, with 7 bases that match TRBD1. V lost 10 bases to trimming and J lost 1 base; unmatched junction nucleotides: 3. The CDR3 totals 13 residues. Germline CDR1 is LNHDA and CDR2 is SQIVND (reference sequence).